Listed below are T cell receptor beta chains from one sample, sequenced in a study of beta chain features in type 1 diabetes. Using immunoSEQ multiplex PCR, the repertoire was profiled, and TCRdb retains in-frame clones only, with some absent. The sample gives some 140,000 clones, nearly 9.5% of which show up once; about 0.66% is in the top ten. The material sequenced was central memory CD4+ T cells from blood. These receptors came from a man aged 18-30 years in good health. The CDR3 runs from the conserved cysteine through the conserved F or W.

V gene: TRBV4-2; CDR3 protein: CASSQDSSGGAGDTQYF
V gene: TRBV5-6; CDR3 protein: CASSRTSGGAAGANVLTF
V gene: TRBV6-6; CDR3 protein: CASRQGRQYF
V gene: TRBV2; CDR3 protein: CASSEGLAGGQAQYF
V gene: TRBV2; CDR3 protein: CASSQDRGNQPQHF
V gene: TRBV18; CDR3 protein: CASSPATGDSPLHF
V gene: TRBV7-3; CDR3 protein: CASSVDSRNSPLHF
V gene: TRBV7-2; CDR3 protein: CASSLGGTAYYGYTF
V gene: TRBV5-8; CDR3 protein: CASSRGQDQETQYF
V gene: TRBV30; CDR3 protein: CAWSVDPAGFSTF
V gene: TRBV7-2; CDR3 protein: CASRQTGFDEKLFF
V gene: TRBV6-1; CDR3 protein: CASSETGWGTGYTF
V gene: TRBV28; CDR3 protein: CASAGVGGYTF
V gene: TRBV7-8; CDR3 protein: CASSLARLSYEQYF
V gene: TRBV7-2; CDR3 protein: CASSSSGGTYEQYF
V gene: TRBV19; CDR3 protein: CASSRPGQGSYEQYF
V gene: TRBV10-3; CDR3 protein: CAIRPGTDNNSPLHF
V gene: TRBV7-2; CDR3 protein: CASSLNRGWEGYTF
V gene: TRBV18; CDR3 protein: CASSTRDYGYTF
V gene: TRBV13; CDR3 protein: CASSPGEGLLRNIQYF
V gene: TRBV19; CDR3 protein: CASRTGQGKGQPQHF
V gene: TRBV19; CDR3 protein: CASSPRDRGYEGNEQFF
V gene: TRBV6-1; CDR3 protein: CASSERTGGYYGYTF
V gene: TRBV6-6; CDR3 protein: CASRDSLSGNEQFF
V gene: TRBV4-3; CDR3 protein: CASSQLQGAAQHF
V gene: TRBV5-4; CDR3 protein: CASSLATSGGETQYF
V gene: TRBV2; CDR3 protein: CASSEALAGGPGELFF
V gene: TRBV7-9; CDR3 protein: CASSPPAGGYEQYF
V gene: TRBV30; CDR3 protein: CAWSVSGLQETQYF
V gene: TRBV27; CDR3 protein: CASSWRQGGEKLFF
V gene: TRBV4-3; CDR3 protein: CASSQDSGGRDEQFF
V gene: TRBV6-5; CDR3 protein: CASSVQGGEQYF
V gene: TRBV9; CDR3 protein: CASSPRWGLNSYNEQFF
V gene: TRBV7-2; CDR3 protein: CASSYLQGANEQFF
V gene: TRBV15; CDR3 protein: CATSRDSLYGYTF
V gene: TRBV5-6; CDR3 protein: CASSIDGNEKLFF
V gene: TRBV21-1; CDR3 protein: CASSNSGEGNTIYF
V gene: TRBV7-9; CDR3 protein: CASSPTGGSRFF
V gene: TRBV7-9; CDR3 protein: CASSLRDSYNEQFF
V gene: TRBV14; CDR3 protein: CASTTQGAYNEQFF
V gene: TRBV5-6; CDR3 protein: CASSLVSGSSTDTQYF
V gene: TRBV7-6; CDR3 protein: CASSLDNGGGSETQYF
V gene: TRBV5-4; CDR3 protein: CASSFTGQGKTQYF
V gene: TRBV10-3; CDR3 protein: CAISGRDIAGEQYF
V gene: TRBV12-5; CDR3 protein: CASGLGREQFF
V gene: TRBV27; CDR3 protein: CASSLRGRGGYGYTF
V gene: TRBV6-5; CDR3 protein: CASQVLAGHGNEQFF
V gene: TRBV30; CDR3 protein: CAWSLVTDTQYF